This T cell receptor (beta chain) was recovered during a study of cytomegalovirus exposure and HLA in healthy donors. CDR1 is LGHNA, CDR2 YNFKEQ, per germline. The CDR3 is made up of 15 amino acids. Trimming removed 0 bases from V and 2 bases from J; junction bases left unmatched: 2. Primers included in the PCR were 60 Vbeta and 13 Jbeta primers. Authors' analysis steps: Roughly 80 million unique TCR beta chains, roughly 10 million shared, were counted in a later analysis. Method: immunoSEQ multiplex PCR; TCRdb's copy keeps in-frame clones and lacks some. Clone size and V and J calls were adopted from that table, with D and trimming inferred from the DNA. The sample contains around 170,000 clones, approximately 73% of which appear only once.

What was sequenced was PBMCs. This chain links TRBV4-2 with TRBJ1-1, with 8 nucleotides matching TRBD1. The clonotype was recovered from a woman between 25 and 40 years old in good health and CMV-seropositive. CDR3 amino acids: CASSQEGQGNTEAFF. As DNA, the CDR3 is TGTGCCAGCAGCCAAGAAGGACAGGGAAACACTGAAGCTTTCTTT.